The rows below give T cell receptor beta chains drawn from one sample of a study of cytomegalovirus exposure and HLA in healthy donors. Only in-frame clones appear in the TCRdb table, and some are missing; sequencing was by immunoSEQ multiplex PCR. The table lists 150,000 to 200,000 clones, about 86% of them singletons. Sequencing was done on a sample of PBMCs. The receptor source for this set is a woman younger than 45 in good health and CMV-seronegative. Each CDR3 is given with its conserved first and last residue. The order of the fields is V gene, clone size, CDR3 protein. Clone size is not always given. Where it is, it says once, few, many or a class for expanded clones.

>TRBV6-5|NA
CASTADRGMFF
>TRBV12-5|NA
CASGRDRGLQFF
>TRBV5-1|NA
CASSLFRTGENYGYTF
>TRBV27|NA
CASSTGRQGLSYEQYF
>TRBV7-5|NA
CARSSRTSGRGVRTDTQYF
>TRBV28|NA
CASSLAGGPGELFF
>TRBV7-2|NA
CASSSITLAGRNEKLFF
>TRBV19|NA
CASSIRTGGVPQHF
>TRBV28|few
CASSPDRNSQYF
>TRBV7-9|NA
CASSLKSRVDRETQYF
>TRBV5-4|few
CASSLADLGGDYEQYF
>TRBV2|NA
CASRGTSGYEQYF
>TRBV28|NA
CASSLQGYLYEQYF
>TRBV18|NA
CASSPPGGHEQYF
>TRBV11-2|NA
CASSHQRDSWTGELFF
>TRBV7-8|NA
CASSKYDQGNQPQHF
>TRBV2|NA
CASSEAGTLGNQPQHF
>TRBV11-2|NA
CASSLGEGVGQRFVETQYF
>TRBV28|NA
CASKGQGTGNTEAFF
>TRBV18|few
CASSRTDATNEKLFF
>TRBV11-2|NA
CASSLMAIQGYEQYF
>TRBV29-1|few
CSANSGNTIYF
>TRBV28|NA
CASTPTSGSYEQYF
>TRBV19|NA
CASSIDRGRDYGYTF
>TRBV7-9|NA
CASSSTGTGETQYF
>TRBV7-2|NA
CASSLVASSGRGGNEQFF
>TRBV2|NA
CASGVGGLTGDLSYEQYF
>TRBV9|NA
CASSVAPTSEEQYF
>TRBV14|NA
CASSRTGDEQYF
>TRBV23-1|NA
CASSPQVGTGRDYEQYF
>TRBV28|once
CASSLSGLLSYYGYTF
>TRBV5-1|NA
CASSPPSGDTQYF
>TRBV6-1|few
CASRLGQGNYQPQHF
>TRBV5-4|NA
CASSQAVGQSGLRAF
>TRBV2|NA
CASSPTGVRTGELFF
>TRBV9|NA
CASSVGQVPSMNTEAFF
>TRBV7-2|NA
CASSRTGGASPGELFF
>TRBV7-2|once
CASSGGRDGYTF
>TRBV28|NA
CASSSGQGTDGYTF
>TRBV19|NA
CASSREAGNYEQYF
>TRBV10-2|NA
CASSPTSGEDIQYF
>TRBV5-1|once
CASSLVDRNYEQYF
>TRBV10-3|few
CAISESRTDPNEQYF
>TRBV5-1|NA
CASSDGQEVPDTQYF
>TRBV9|NA
CASSPRGSGGGELFF
>TRBV28|NA
CASLYPLGDSQNYGYTF